The sequence of this T cell receptor delta chain was determined in a study of gamma-delta chains in newborns, infants, children. Study in general: Microbial exposure reportedly drives polyclonal innate γδ T cell expansion after birth.

TCRdb ran CATT on the reads. The sample lists around 7,500 delta-chain clones, approximately 10% occurring once. V gave up 2 bases and J gave up 0 bases; unmatched junction bases: 16. This CDR3 region has 19 residues. CDR1 GEAIGNYY and CDR2 EKD come from the germline V gene. This clone came up a few times. The sequence came from a child who was a newborn, infant or young child, either healthy, febrile or measles-vaccinated (not recorded which). This chain uses TRDV2 with TRDJ1; 8 bases line up with TRDD3. No J gene is reported in TCRdb; it was inferred here by comparing the DNA with germline. The sequenced material came from blood. DNA of the CDR3: TGTGCCTGTGACAACTGGGCCCCCTTACTGGGGGGTTACACCGATAAACTCATCTTT. Residues: CACDNWAPLLGGYTDKLIF.